What follows are 17 T cell receptor beta chains derived from one specimen sequenced in a study of preoperative IRX-2 immunotherapy in early breast cancer. Using immunoSEQ multiplex PCR, the repertoire was profiled, and TCRdb retains in-frame clones only, with some absent. Of approximately 98,000 clones in the sample, 75% to 90% were seen once. Treatment described: preoperative locoregional IRX-2 cytokine immunotherapy. The sequencing here drew on tumor tissue, taken after IRX-2 immunotherapy. The receptors originated from a human donor with breast cancer.

Concerning this clone: One end of the junction fails to match germline, which may point to a read error. J is TRBJ1-5 and V is TRBV11-3; possibly TRBD1 for D (6 bases). The CDR3 spans 16 residues. Germline loops: CDR1 SGHNT, CDR2 YENEEA. The CDR3 sequence is CASSPGPGQINQPQHF. The CDR3 bases are TGTGCCAGCAGCCCTGGACCCGGACAGATCAATCAACCCCAGCATTTT.

This clone has only one observation. The V and J genes are TRBV12-5 and TRBJ1-1, with D perhaps matching TRBD1 (6 bases). This CDR3 is 14 amino acids long. Germline CDR1 and CDR2: LGHNT and FRNRAP. V dropped 7 bases and J dropped 0 bases, with 12 bases sitting between them. CDR3 residues: CASANREMNTEAFF. The CDR3 nucleotides are TGTGCTAGTGCGAACAGGGAGATGAACACTGAAGCTTTCTTT.

The V call is TRBV30, the J call TRBJ1-3; unclear D gene. The CDR3 sequence is 12 residues long. With 2 bases removed from V and 3 bases from J, the gap between germline ends came to 5 bases. The germline V gene has CDR1 GTSNPN and CDR2 SVGIG (reference sequence). CDR3 in amino acids: CAWSFNGNTIYF. CDR3 nucleotide sequence: TGTGCCTGGAGTTTTAATGGAAACACCATATATTTT.

The chain employs TRBV11-3 and TRBJ2-3; the match to TRBD2 covers 12 bases. Germline V CDR1 and CDR2: SGHNT, YENEEA. Unmatched junction bases numbered 6, after V lost 5 bases and J lost 3 bases. The CDR3 length is 16 residues. The CDR3 loop is CASSATSGRETDTQYF. The DNA for the CDR3 is TGTGCCAGCAGCGCGACTAGCGGGAGAGAGACAGATACGCAGTATTTT.

This rearrangement joins TRBV5-1 to TRBJ2-3, with 8 bases aligning to TRBD2. CDR3 length equals 15 residues. J gave up 4 bases and V 1 base, and 5 bases lay outside the gene matches. Germline CDR1 reads SGHRS; CDR2 reads YFSETQ. The CDR3 DNA sequence: TGCGCCAGCAGCTTGATTAGCGGGGCCCCAGATACGCAGTATTTT. Its translation: CASSLISGAPDTQYF.

This clone was seen a few times. The gene calls are TRBV6-7 and TRBJ1-1, with D unresolved. TRBV6-7 is sorted into the ORF group, with uncertain function. Trimming removed 5 bases at V and 0 bases at J, with 10 bases between. The CDR3 has 14 amino acids. CDR3 region: CASSEAGMNTEAFF. CDR3 sequence (DNA): TGTGCCAGCAGTGAAGCGGGCATGAACACTGAAGCTTTCTTT.

The sample holds a few counts of this clone. V usage is TRBV28 and J usage is TRBJ2-3; unclear D gene. The length of the CDR3 is 14 residues. V was shortened by 7 bases and J by 2 bases, with 13 bases between the two germline ends. The germline V gene has CDR1 MDHEN and CDR2 SYDVKM. The CDR3 coding sequence is TGTGCCAGCACCTTAGGGCTCAACACAGATACGCAGTATTTT. Encoded protein: CASTLGLNTDTQYF.

This chain connects TRBV1 to TRBJ1-1; the DNA was not used to check the table's D call, TRBD1. TRBV1 is recorded as a pseudogene. The CDR3 consists of 15 residues. CDR3 residues: CASSQTQGADTEAFF. The DNA for the CDR3 is TGCGCCAGCAGCCAAACACAGGGGGCGGACACTGAAGCTTTCTTT.

The V call is TRBV19, the J call TRBJ1-4, with D perhaps TRBD1 (5 bases). Trimming left V 10 bases short and J 4 bases short, with 16 bases between. Germline V gene lookup returns CDR1 LNHDA and CDR2 SQIVND (reference sequence). The CDR3 totals 14 residues. In DNA, the CDR3 is TGTGCCACCCACTCGACAGATCGTAATGAAAAACTGTTTTTT. Translating it yields CATHSTDRNEKLFF.

CDR3 bases: TGTGCCAGTAGTATAAGGGAGGGAAGCAACATTCAGTACTTC. Its translation: CASSIREGSNIQYF. The rearrangement joins TRBV19 to TRBJ2-4, with 7 bases aligning to TRBD2. The CDR3 has 14 residues. V gave up 2 bases and J gave up 7 bases; unmatched junction bases: 5. CDR1 is LNHDA, CDR2 SQIVND, per germline (reference sequence).

The chain has TRBV16 and TRBJ1-1; D unresolved. There are 13 residues in the CDR3. Deletions cut 6 bases from V and 0 bases from J, with 8 bases between. The germline V gene has CDR1 KGHSY and CDR2 FQNENV. CDR3 in amino acids: CASSRILNTEAFF. In DNA, the CDR3 is TGTGCCAGCAGTAGAATCCTGAACACTGAAGCTTTCTTT.

The CDR3 bases are TGTGCCAGCAGTCAGACAGGGGTGTCACCCCTCCACTTT. It is translated as CASSQTGVSPLHF. V gene TRBV6-8 combines with J gene TRBJ1-6, with TRBD1 matching 8 bases. With 5 bases clipped from V and 10 bases from J, the junction kept 4 bases outside the gene matches. CDR1 and CDR2 (germline): MNHGY, SAAAGT. The CDR3 totals 13 residues.

The chain couples TRBV7-5 to TRBJ1-2. TRBV7-5 is marked as a pseudogene. The CDR3 extends over 14 amino acids. For the CDR3, the DNA is TGTGCCAGCAGCCGGGCGGGGGGGGACTATGGCTACACCTTC. It translates to CASSRAGGDYGYTF.

The rearrangement joins TRBV19 to TRBJ1-5; 10 nucleotides line up with TRBD1. Trimming at V came to 3 bases and at J to 6 bases, leaving 8 bases not matched to a gene. In germline, CDR1 is LNHDA, CDR2 SQIVND (reference sequence). The length of the CDR3 is 16 residues. The CDR3 sequence: CASSMETGGWSQPQHF. The CDR3, as DNA: TGTGCCAGTAGTATGGAGACAGGGGGCTGGAGTCAGCCCCAGCATTTT. The full variable domain, with the rest looked up from reference TRBV19 and TRBJ1-5, is DGGITQSPKYLFRKEGQNVTLSCEQNLNHDAMYWYRQDPGQGLRLIYYSQIVNDFQKGDIAEGYSVSREKKESFPLTVTSAQKNPTAFYLCASSMETGGWSQPQHFGDGTRLSIL.

This chain connects TRBV19 to TRBJ2-5; D gene unclear. Trimming pared 0 bases from V and 1 base from J, leaving 12 bases between. The CDR3 loop spans 16 amino acids. Per germline, CDR1 LNHDA and CDR2 SQIVND (reference sequence). DNA of the CDR3: TGTGCCAGTAGTATAGAGACCACGGGCATCCAAGAGACCCAGTACTTC. It specifies CASSIETTGIQETQYF.

The J gene is TRBJ2-3, the V gene TRBV5-1; TRBD2 is a possible D gene (6 bases). The CDR3 spans 15 residues. The germline V gene has CDR1 SGHRS and CDR2 YFSETQ. Trimming shortened V by 6 bases and J by 0 bases, and 14 bases separated the two germline ends. This CDR3 is CASTAGRISTDTQYF. In DNA, the CDR3 is TGCGCCAGCACCGCGGGACGGATAAGCACAGATACGCAGTATTTT.

The CDR3 region has the DNA TGTGCCACCAGCCCCCTCCAGTATACTTACACAACAAACACCGGGGAGCTGTTTTTT. It yields the protein CATSPLQYTYTTNTGELFF. The chain uses TRBV15 and TRBJ2-2; D gene uncertain. CDR1 is LNHNV, CDR2 YYDKDF, per germline (reference sequence). The CDR3 spans 19 residues. V lost 5 bases and J lost 2, with 24 bases in between.